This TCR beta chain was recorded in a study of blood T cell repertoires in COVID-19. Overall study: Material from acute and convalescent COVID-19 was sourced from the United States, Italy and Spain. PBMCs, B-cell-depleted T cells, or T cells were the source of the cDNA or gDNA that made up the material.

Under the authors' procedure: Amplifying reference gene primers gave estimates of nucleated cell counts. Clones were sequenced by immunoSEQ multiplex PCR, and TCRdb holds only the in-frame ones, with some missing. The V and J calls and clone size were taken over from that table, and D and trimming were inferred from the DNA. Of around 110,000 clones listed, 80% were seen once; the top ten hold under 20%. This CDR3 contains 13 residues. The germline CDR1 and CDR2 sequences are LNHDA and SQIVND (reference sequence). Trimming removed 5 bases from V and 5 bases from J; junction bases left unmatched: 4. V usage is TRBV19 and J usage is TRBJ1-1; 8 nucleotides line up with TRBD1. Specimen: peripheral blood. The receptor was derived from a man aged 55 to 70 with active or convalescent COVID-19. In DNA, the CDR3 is TGTGCCAGTAGTCGACAGGGGTGGACTGAAGCTTTCTTT. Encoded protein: CASSRQGWTEAFF.